The present TCR beta chain was sequenced within a study of OX40 agonist ivuxolimab in advanced cancers. Overall study context: Hepatocellular carcinoma, melanoma, renal cell or head and neck cancer occurred in dose-escalation patients.

Germline V CDR1 and CDR2: LNHDA, SQIVND (reference sequence). CDR3 size: 14 residues. V lost 6 bases, J lost 2 bases, and 14 bases lay in between. Measured with immunoSEQ multiplex PCR; TCRdb has only the in-frame clones, and not every one. The repertoire has 56,000 or so clones, around 83% of them found once; the top ten carry approximately 4.8%. Comments on this clone: Its antigen is undetermined.

Findings and limits, study-wide: CD4+ and CD8+ blood T cells expanded clonally by week 6 at 0.1 to 3.0 mg/kg.

The sequencing here drew on CD4+ or CD8+ T cells sorted from blood, taken in a trial of the OX40 agonist ivuxolimab. The sequence derives from an adult with an advanced solid tumor such as melanoma, head and neck, liver or kidney cancer. The chain has TRBV19 and TRBJ2-7; D is ambiguous. The CDR3 nucleotides read TGTGCCAGTAGCCCCCCGGGTTTCGCCTACGAGCAGTACTTC. It specifies CASSPPGFAYEQYF. The full variable domain, completed using reference TRBV19 and TRBJ2-7, is DGGITQSPKYLFRKEGQNVTLSCEQNLNHDAMYWYRQDPGQGLRLIYYSQIVNDFQKGDIAEGYSVSREKKESFPLTVTSAQKNPTAFYLCASSPPGFAYEQYFGPGTRLTVT.